The source of this T cell receptor beta chain is a study of cytomegalovirus exposure and HLA in healthy donors. Assay: immunoSEQ multiplex PCR; the TCRdb copy retains only in-frame clones and omits some. The sample records approximately 170,000 clones, about 90% being singletons. Material for sequencing was PBMCs. This TCR came from a young woman in good health and CMV-seropositive.

The CDR3 DNA reads as TGCGCCAGCAGGAAACCGGGACAGTCTTCTGGCTACACCTTC. Translated: CASRKPGQSSGYTF. This sequence joins TRBV4-1 and TRBJ1-2; TRBD1 agrees at 7 bases. V lost 6 bases to trimming and J lost 7 bases; unmatched junction nucleotides: 11. Germline V lookup: CDR1 MGHRA, CDR2 YSYEKL. This CDR3 comprises 14 residues.